These T cell receptor beta chains were read from a single sample in a study of Ad26.COV2.S vaccination and SARS-CoV-2 variants. Here immunoSEQ multiplex PCR was the method, and the copy in TCRdb shows in-frame clones only, minus some. The sample contains about 480,000 clones, 87% of which appear only once. Here the sequenced sample was peripheral blood, taken in a trial of Ad26.COV2.S vaccine versus placebo. These receptor sequences come from a person aged 18-60 years who received the Ad26.COV2.S COVID-19 vaccine or a placebo. The CDR3 runs from the conserved cysteine through the conserved F or W. The D gene is left open where the match is weak. Clone sizes are given selectively: once, few, many, or a class where the clone is expanded.

TRBV7-9	-	16	TRBJ1-4	-	CASTKTGSKEREKLFF	TGTGCCAGCACAAAAACAGGGTCAAAAGAACGGGAAAAACTGTTTTTT
TRBV6-5	-	15	TRBJ1-4	-	CASSPDTATNEKLFF	TGTGCCAGCAGTCCCGACACCGCAACTAATGAAAAACTGTTTTTT
TRBV7-9	-	15	TRBJ2-7	-	CASSLGTQPPYEQYF	TGTGCCAGCAGCTTAGGGACACAGCCCCCCTACGAGCAGTACTTC
TRBV6-6	-	15	TRBJ2-2	TRBD1	CASSLDRGNTGELFF	TGTGCCAGCAGTTTAGACAGGGGTAACACCGGGGAGCTGTTTTTT
TRBV9	-	14	TRBJ1-6	-	CASSFIPEDSPLHF	TGTGCCAGCAGCTTCATCCCCGAGGATTCACCCCTCCACTTT
TRBV6-5	-	12	TRBJ2-1	-	CASRTGFQEQFF	TGTGCCAGCAGAACAGGGTTCCAAGAGCAGTTCTTC
TRBV29-1	once	15	TRBJ1-1	TRBD1	CSVEDFNRGRTEAFF	TGCAGCGTTGAAGATTTCAACAGGGGAAGGACTGAAGCTTTCTTT
TRBV2	-	12	TRBJ1-2	-	CASVLAVDGYTF	TGTGCCAGCGTATTGGCAGTAGATGGCTACACCTTC
TRBV19	-	15	TRBJ2-1	-	CASRYWGSSYNEQFF	TGTGCCAGTCGATACTGGGGGAGCTCCTACAATGAGCAGTTCTTC
TRBV30	-	12	TRBJ1-1	-	CAWGTTGSEAFF	TGTGCCTGGGGTACTACAGGGTCTGAAGCTTTCTTT
TRBV19	-	15	TRBJ1-2	TRBD1	CASSIPTGGFYGYTF	TGTGCCAGTAGTATCCCAACAGGGGGCTTCTATGGCTACACCTTC
TRBV19	-	13	TRBJ1-5	-	CASRDLSNQPQHF	TGTGCCAGTAGGGACCTTAGCAATCAGCCCCAGCATTTT
TRBV12-3/TRBV12-4	-	11	TRBJ2-1	-	CASSSRGEQFF	TGTGCCAGCAGTTCGAGGGGTGAGCAGTTCTTC
TRBV11-1	once	13	TRBJ2-2	-	CASSRTNTGELFF	TGTGCCAGCAGCCGGACTAACACCGGGGAGCTGTTTTTT
TRBV2	few	14	TRBJ1-6	TRBD1	CASTLGQGFSPLHF	TGTGCCAGCACCTTAGGACAGGGGTTTTCACCCCTCCACTTT
TRBV7-2	-	16	TRBJ2-7	TRBD2	CASSPLAAGGPHEQYF	TGTGCCAGCAGCCCTTTGGCGGCGGGAGGGCCCCACGAGCAGTACTTC
TRBV19	-	14	TRBJ1-1	-	CASSMLNLRTEAFF	TGTGCCAGTAGTATGCTGAATCTGCGCACTGAAGCTTTCTTT
TRBV7-9	-	13	TRBJ1-2	TRBD1	CASSPRQGNGYTF	TGTGCCAGCAGCCCTCGACAGGGGAATGGCTACACCTTC
TRBV24-1	-	13	TRBJ2-2	-	CATRGENTGELFF	TGTGCCACCAGAGGAGAGAACACCGGGGAGCTGTTTTTT
TRBV28	once	17	TRBJ1-2	TRBD1	CASRPRDRPPLLGGYTF	TGTGCCAGCAGGCCCCGGGACAGGCCCCCCCTTCTGGGCGGCTACACCTTC
TRBV19	-	14	TRBJ2-7	TRBD2	CASSSGRASYEQYF	TGTGCCAGTAGTTCCGGGAGGGCAAGTTACGAGCAGTACTTC
TRBV5-1	-	16	TRBJ2-5	-	CASSPAGTGVLETQYF	TGCGCCAGCAGCCCAGCAGGGACGGGGGTTCTGGAGACCCAGTACTTC
TRBV6-6	-	19	TRBJ1-4	TRBD1	CASSSYTAGTGASGEKLFF	TGTGCCAGCAGCTCCTATACAGCCGGGACAGGGGCATCAGGGGAAAAACTGTTTTTT
TRBV5-1	-	17	TRBJ2-5	TRBD2	CASSIRAGSGIGVTQYF	TGCGCCAGCAGCATACGGGCCGGCAGCGGGATAGGGGTTACCCAGTACTTC
TRBV27	-	16	TRBJ1-5	-	CASSSSLVPSNQPQHF	TGTGCCAGCAGTTCTTCCCTGGTACCTAGCAATCAGCCCCAGCATTTT
TRBV27	once	13	TRBJ2-7	TRBD1	CASSSATGYEQYF	TGTGCCAGCAGCTCTGCGACAGGGTACGAGCAGTACTTC
TRBV5-6	-	13	TRBJ2-7	-	CASSPGLSYEQYF	TGTGCCAGCAGCCCGGGGCTCTCCTACGAGCAGTACTTC
TRBV5-1	-	13	TRBJ1-5	-	CASSLGGEQPQHF	TGCGCCAGCAGCTTGGGGGGAGAGCAGCCCCAGCATTTT
TRBV27	-	14	TRBJ1-5	TRBD1	CASSLGQGVQPQHF	TGTGCCAGCAGCCTGGGACAGGGTGTTCAGCCCCAGCATTTT
TRBV27	-	13	TRBJ2-7	-	CASSPPGSYEQYF	TGTGCCAGCAGTCCCCCCGGCTCCTACGAGCAGTACTTC
TRBV28	-	13	TRBJ1-1	-	CASTGGTKFEAFF	TGTGCCAGCACGGGCGGGACAAAATTTGAAGCTTTCTTT
TRBV6-6	-	16	TRBJ2-7	TRBD1	CASSYFALDRGLEQYF	TGTGCCAGCAGTTACTTCGCTTTGGACAGGGGGCTTGAGCAGTACTTC
TRBV21-1	-	16	TRBJ2-3	-	CALRLAGPGFPDTQYF	TGTGCCCTGAGGCTAGCGGGACCGGGTTTCCCAGATACGCAGTATTTT
TRBV28	-	15	TRBJ2-1	TRBD1	CASSRSGTGYNEQFF	TGTGCCAGCAGCCGATCCGGGACAGGATACAATGAGCAGTTCTTC
TRBV28	many	18	TRBJ2-7	TRBD2	CASSLGLAGRFGLHEQYF	TGTGCCAGCAGTTTAGGACTAGCGGGAAGGTTCGGGCTACACGAGCAGTACTTC
TRBV28	-	20	TRBJ2-1	TRBD2	CASSLSRTSGLTSSFDEQFF	TGTGCCAGCAGTTTATCCCGGACTAGCGGGTTGACCTCTTCGTTCGATGAGCAGTTCTTC
TRBV24-1	-	16	TRBJ1-5	TRBD1	CATSGGTALGNQPQHF	TGTGCCACCTCCGGTGGGACAGCCCTAGGAAATCAGCCCCAGCATTTT
TRBV5-1	-	15	TRBJ2-3	-	CASSLVRVGEDTQYF	TGCGCCAGCAGCTTGGTTAGGGTAGGGGAGGATACGCAGTATTTT
TRBV29-1	-	13	TRBJ1-1	TRBD1	CSARTGSGTEAFF	TGCAGCGCCCGGACAGGGAGCGGCACTGAAGCTTTCTTT
TRBV7-2	once	17	TRBJ1-2	-	CASSPQGSGVGIGGYTF	TGTGCCAGCAGCCCGCAAGGGTCAGGGGTAGGAATTGGTGGCTACACCTTC
TRBV6-2/TRBV6-3	-	14	TRBJ2-1	-	CASSPRQVGNEQFF	TGTGCCAGCAGTCCCAGACAGGTTGGAAATGAGCAGTTCTTC
TRBV11-1	-	13	TRBJ2-1	-	CASSRSTGTHQFF	TGTGCCAGCAGCCGATCGACGGGAACCCACCAGTTCTTC
TRBV19	-	11	TRBJ2-3	-	CATSAADTQYF	TGTGCCACTTCGGCGGCAGATACGCAGTATTTT
TRBV6-2/TRBV6-3	-	15	TRBJ2-3	TRBD2	CASSLSRLAADTQYF	TGTGCCAGCAGCCTCTCCCGACTAGCGGCGGATACGCAGTATTTT
TRBV15	once	14	TRBJ1-2	-	CATSRGGVDYGYTF	TGTGCCACCAGCAGGGGAGGGGTGGACTATGGCTACACCTTC
TRBV5-1	-	17	TRBJ2-2	TRBD1	CASSQSTGTGNTGELFF	TGCGCCAGCAGCCAATCAACCGGGACAGGGAACACCGGGGAGCTGTTTTTT